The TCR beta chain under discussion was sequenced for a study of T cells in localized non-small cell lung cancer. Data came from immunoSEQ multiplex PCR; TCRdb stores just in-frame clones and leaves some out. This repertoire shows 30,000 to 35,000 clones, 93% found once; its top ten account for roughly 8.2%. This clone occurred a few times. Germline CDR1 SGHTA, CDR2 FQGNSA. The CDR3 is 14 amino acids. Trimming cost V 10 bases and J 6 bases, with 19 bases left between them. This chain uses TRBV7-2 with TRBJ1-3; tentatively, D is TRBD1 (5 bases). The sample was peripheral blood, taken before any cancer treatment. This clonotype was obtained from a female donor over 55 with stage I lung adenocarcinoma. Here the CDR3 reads CATFYGRVTNTIYF. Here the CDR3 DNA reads TGTGCCACCTTCTATGGCAGGGTGACAAACACCATATATTTT.